The rows below give T cell receptor beta chains drawn from one sample of a study of cytomegalovirus exposure and HLA in healthy donors. Measured with immunoSEQ multiplex PCR; TCRdb has only the in-frame clones, and not every one. This sample carries about 130,000 clones, 70% to 85% of them seen once, and the ten largest clones take about 3.3%. The sample was PBMCs. The receptors here all came from a woman aged 45-65 years in good health and CMV-seronegative. Each CDR3 is given with its conserved first and last residue. D genes are given only for firm matches. The size of a clone is reported for some rows only, either as once, few or many, or as a class for expanded clones.

TRBV12-5	TRBD2	TRBJ2-1	NA	CASGLVPQGLAGGPVSFDEQFF	TGTGCTAGTGGTTTGGTACCCCAGGGACTAGCGGGAGGGCCCGTTAGCTTCGATGAGCAGTTCTTC
TRBV5-6	NA	TRBJ1-4	NA	CASSLSHRVDEKLFF	TGTGCCAGCAGCTTGTCCCACAGAGTTGATGAAAAACTGTTTTTT
TRBV30	NA	TRBJ2-7	once	CAWSLNTYEQYF	TGTGCCTGGAGCCTCAACACCTACGAGCAGTACTTC
TRBV7-8	NA	TRBJ1-2	NA	CASSPTSEGYTF	TGTGCCAGCAGCCCAACTTCCGAGGGCTACACCTTC
TRBV7-9	NA	TRBJ2-7	few	CSSSPRPTEQYF	TGTTCCAGCAGCCCCCGCCCGACTGAGCAGTACTTC
TRBV7-8	TRBD1	TRBJ1-5	once	CASSPGDSLFLYSNQPQHF	TGTGCCAGCAGCCCGGGGGACAGTTTATTTCTTTATAGCAATCAGCCCCAGCATTTT
TRBV7-2	TRBD1	TRBJ1-5	NA	CASSSRQGPQHF	TGTGCCAGCAGCTCCCGACAGGGACCCCAGCATTTT
TRBV6-5	TRBD1	TRBJ1-5	NA	CASNPTGHIGPQHF	TGTGCCAGCAACCCGACAGGGCATATAGGGCCCCAGCATTTT
TRBV6-5	NA	TRBJ2-1	NA	CASSPMGRNEQFF	TGTGCCAGCAGCCCCATGGGGAGAAATGAGCAGTTCTTC
TRBV12-5	NA	TRBJ1-1	NA	CASGLVTLGTEMNTEAFF	TGTGCTAGTGGTTTGGTAACTCTCGGTACAGAAATGAACACTGAAGCTTTCTTT
TRBV12-5	NA	TRBJ2-1	NA	CASGLRKGQLNEQFF	TGTGCTAGTGGTTTAAGGAAAGGACAGCTGAATGAGCAGTTCTTC
TRBV7-6	TRBD2	TRBJ2-7	NA	CASSLGSAGGRMYEQYF	TGTGCCAGCAGCTTAGGGTCCGCGGGCGGGAGAATGTACGAGCAGTACTTC
TRBV19	TRBD1	TRBJ1-4	few	CASSTPTGGNEKLFF	TGTGCCAGTAGTACCCCGACAGGGGGTAATGAAAAACTGTTTTTT
TRBV27	NA	TRBJ2-7	NA	CASSTMAPTGPYEQYF	TGTGCCAGCAGTACTATGGCCCCGACAGGCCCCTACGAGCAGTACTTC
TRBV7-9	NA	TRBJ1-2	NA	CASSLSTDRSGYTF	TGTGCCAGCAGCTTATCTACCGACAGGTCAGGCTACACCTTC
TRBV19	NA	TRBJ2-3	few	CASSSGSTDTQYF	TGTGCCAGTAGTAGCGGAAGCACAGATACGCAGTATTTT
TRBV4-3	NA	TRBJ2-1	NA	CASSQRECEFF	TGCGCCAGCAGCCAGAGGGAGTGTGAGTTCTTC
TRBV4-1	NA	TRBJ2-7	NA	CASSQGPGVPYEQYF	TGCGCCAGCAGCCAGGGTCCAGGGGTCCCCTACGAGCAGTACTTC
TRBV28	TRBD1	TRBJ1-1	NA	CASSLYRGQSEAFF	TGTGCCAGCAGTTTGTACAGGGGGCAAAGTGAAGCTTTCTTT
TRBV18	TRBD1	TRBJ1-1	NA	CASSRQGGNTEAFF	TGTGCCAGCTCAAGACAGGGTGGCAACACTGAAGCTTTCTTT
TRBV30	NA	TRBJ2-5	NA	CAWSNDRSGKTQYF	TGTGCCTGGAGTAACGACAGGAGCGGCAAGACCCAGTACTTC
TRBV6-1	NA	TRBJ1-2	once	CASSEFGGAGYTF	TGTGCCAGCAGTGAGTTCGGAGGTGCTGGCTACACCTTC
TRBV7-2	NA	TRBJ2-3	NA	CASSPDSLPDTQYF	TGTGCCAGCAGCCCCGACTCCCTACCGGATACGCAGTATTTT
TRBV27	NA	TRBJ1-2	NA	CASSLQGLGGYTF	TGTGCCAGCAGTTTACAGGGGTTGGGAGGCTACACCTTC
TRBV6-5	NA	TRBJ2-2	NA	CASSYPAGTGELFF	TGTGCCAGCAGTTACCCGGCGGGCACCGGGGAGCTGTTTTTT
TRBV4-2	NA	TRBJ2-1	NA	CASSPPGLYNEQFF	TGTGCCAGCAGCCCCCCGGGTTTGTACAATGAGCAGTTCTTC
TRBV9	NA	TRBJ2-3	once	CASSVEGGAQYF	TGTGCCAGCAGCGTAGAGGGAGGTGCGCAGTATTTT
TRBV29-1	NA	TRBJ1-2	few	CSADGYTF	TGCAGCGCCGATGGCTACACCTTC
TRBV6-5	NA	TRBJ1-2	NA	CASSRVQGNYGYTF	TGTGCCAGCAGTAGGGTTCAGGGGAACTATGGCTACACCTTC
TRBV7-9	NA	TRBJ2-5	NA	CASSVRSAETQYF	TGTGCCAGCAGCGTCCGATCAGCGGAGACCCAGTACTTC
TRBV14	NA	TRBJ2-1	NA	CASSQGPYNEQFF	TGTGCCAGCAGCCAAGGTCCATACAATGAGCAGTTCTTC
TRBV9	NA	TRBJ1-4	NA	CASSVGGSPGEKLFF	TGTGCCAGCAGCGTAGGCGGCTCCCCCGGGGAAAAACTGTTTTTT
TRBV6-6	TRBD1	TRBJ2-7	NA	CASSYPGTGSYEQYF	TGTGCCAGCAGTTACCCCGGGACAGGGTCCTACGAGCAGTACTTC
TRBV19	TRBD2	TRBJ2-2	NA	CASSASGEGPGELFF	TGTGCCAGTAGTGCGAGCGGGGAGGGTCCCGGGGAGCTGTTTTTT
TRBV7-9	NA	TRBJ2-7	NA	CSSSLTRTDRAGEQYF	TGTTCCAGCAGCTTAACTCGGACTGACAGGGCGGGGGAGCAGTACTTC
TRBV6-6	TRBD1	TRBJ1-3	NA	CASSSGTGAGNTIYF	TGTGCCAGCAGTAGTGGGACAGGGGCTGGAAACACCATATATTTT
TRBV13	NA	TRBJ2-7	NA	CASSWTVGEQYF	TGTGCCAGCAGCTGGACAGTGGGGGAGCAGTACTTC
TRBV28	NA	TRBJ2-7	NA	CASSLWVQGPHYEQYF	TGTGCCAGCAGTTTATGGGTACAGGGTCCCCACTACGAGCAGTACTTC
TRBV7-9	NA	TRBJ2-1	NA	CASSLKANEQFF	TGTGCCAGCAGCCTCAAAGCCAATGAGCAGTTCTTC
TRBV10-2	NA	TRBJ1-1	NA	CASGQTMNTEAFF	TGCGCCAGCGGACAGACCATGAACACTGAAGCTTTCTTT
TRBV27	TRBD1	TRBJ1-3	NA	CASTSTGVGNTIYF	TGTGCCAGCACCTCTACAGGGGTAGGAAACACCATATATTTT
TRBV4-3	TRBD2	TRBJ2-1	once	CASSRGTSGPYNEQFF	TGCGCCAGCAGCCGCGGGACTAGCGGTCCCTACAATGAGCAGTTCTTC
TRBV28	NA	TRBJ2-1	NA	CASSPTGEKRKGEQFF	TGTGCCAGCAGTCCTACGGGGGAGAAAAGGAAAGGTGAGCAGTTCTTC
TRBV13	NA	TRBJ2-7	NA	CASSLEQAPSYEQYF	TGTGCCAGCAGCTTAGAACAGGCTCCTTCCTACGAGCAGTACTTC
TRBV5-6	TRBD1	TRBJ1-4	NA	CASSLIKTGGPNEKLFF	TGTGCCAGCAGCCTGATAAAAACAGGGGGCCCTAATGAAAAACTGTTTTTT
TRBV4-2	TRBD2	TRBJ2-1	NA	CASSQDLSGNSYNEQFF	TGTGCCAGCAGCCAAGATTTGAGCGGGAACTCCTACAATGAGCAGTTCTTC
TRBV9	NA	TRBJ2-3	NA	CASSVGLRETDTQYF	TGTGCCAGCAGCGTAGGTTTACGAGAGACAGATACGCAGTATTTT
TRBV6-5	TRBD1	TRBJ1-1	NA	CASNRDRSNTEAFF	TGTGCCAGCAACCGGGACAGATCGAACACTGAAGCTTTCTTT